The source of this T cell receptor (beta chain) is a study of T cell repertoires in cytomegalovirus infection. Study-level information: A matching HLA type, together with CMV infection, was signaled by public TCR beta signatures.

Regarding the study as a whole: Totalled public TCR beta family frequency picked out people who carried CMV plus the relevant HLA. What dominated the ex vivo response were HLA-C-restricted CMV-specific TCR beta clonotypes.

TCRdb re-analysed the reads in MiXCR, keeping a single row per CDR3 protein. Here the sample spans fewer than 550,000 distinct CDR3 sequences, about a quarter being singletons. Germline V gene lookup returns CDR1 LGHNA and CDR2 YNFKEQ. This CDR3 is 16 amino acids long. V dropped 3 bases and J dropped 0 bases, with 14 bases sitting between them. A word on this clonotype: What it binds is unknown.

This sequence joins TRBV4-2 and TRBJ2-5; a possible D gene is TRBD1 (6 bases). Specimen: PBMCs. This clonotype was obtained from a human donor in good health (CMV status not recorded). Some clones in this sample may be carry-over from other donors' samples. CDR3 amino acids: CASSQYGTHNQETQYF. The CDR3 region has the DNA TGTGCCAGCAGCCAGTACGGGACACACAACCAAGAGACCCAGTACTTC.